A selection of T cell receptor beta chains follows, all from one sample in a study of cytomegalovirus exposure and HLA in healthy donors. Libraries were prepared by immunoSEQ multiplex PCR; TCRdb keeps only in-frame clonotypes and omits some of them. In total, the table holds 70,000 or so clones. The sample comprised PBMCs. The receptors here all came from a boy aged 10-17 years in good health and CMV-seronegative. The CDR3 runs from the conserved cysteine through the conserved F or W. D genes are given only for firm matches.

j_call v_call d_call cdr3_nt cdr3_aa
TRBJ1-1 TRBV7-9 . TGTGCCAGCAGCCCCGGAGGGGGGGGGATTGGGATGAACACTGAAGCTTTCTTT CASSPGGGGIGMNTEAFF
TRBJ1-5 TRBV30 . TGTGCCTGGATGGGCCCAGGGAACAATCAGCCCCAGCATTTT CAWMGPGNNQPQHF
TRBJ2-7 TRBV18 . TGTGCCAGCTCAGTTACTAGTTCTTCTTACGAGCAGTACTTC CASSVTSSSYEQYF
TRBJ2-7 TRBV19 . TGTGCCAGTAGTCCCGCAACAGGAGCCTACGAGCAGTACTTC CASSPATGAYEQYF
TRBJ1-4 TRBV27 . TGTGCCAGCAGGGGACTGGGAAGCAGTGAAAAACTGTTTTTT CASRGLGSSEKLFF
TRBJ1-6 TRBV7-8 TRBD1 TGTGCCAGCAGCTCTACAGGGGAATGGACAGGATCACCCCTCCACTTT CASSSTGEWTGSPLHF
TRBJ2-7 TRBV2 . TGTGCCAGCAGTGCGGTTGCCGAGCAGTACTTC CASSAVAEQYF
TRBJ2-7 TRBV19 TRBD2 TGTGCCAGTAGTACCGCGGGGGGTTCCTACGAGCAGTACTTC CASSTAGGSYEQYF
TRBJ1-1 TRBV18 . TGTGCCAGCTCACCAACCACATCGAACACTGAAGCTTTCTTT CASSPTTSNTEAFF
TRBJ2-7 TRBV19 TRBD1 TGTGCCAGTAGTATTGGTACAGGGGGTGTCTACGAGCAGTACTTC CASSIGTGGVYEQYF
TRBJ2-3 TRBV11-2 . TGTGCCAGCAGCTTAGTTGGAGGGCTGGGAGATACGCAGTATTTT CASSLVGGLGDTQYF
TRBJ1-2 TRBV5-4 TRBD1 TGTGCCAGCACCGGGCCCCCGGGACAGGGGAACTATGGCTACACCTTC CASTGPPGQGNYGYTF
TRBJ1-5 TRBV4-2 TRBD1 TGTGCCAGCAGCCAAGACCCGACAGGGCACAGCAATCAGCCCCAGCATTTT CASSQDPTGHSNQPQHF
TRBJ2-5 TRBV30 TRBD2 TGTGCCTGGAGTGTACGATTTCGAGCGGGGGACCAAGAGACCCAGTACTTC CAWSVRFRAGDQETQYF
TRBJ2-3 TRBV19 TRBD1 TGTGCCAGTAGCCCGGGACAGCTCACAGATACGCAGTATTTT CASSPGQLTDTQYF
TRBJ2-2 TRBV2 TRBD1 TGTGCCAGCAGTCCTCCCGGGACAGTGACCGGGGAGCTGTTTTTT CASSPPGTVTGELFF
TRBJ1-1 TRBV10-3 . TGTGCCATCAGTGCGACCAGGGTTGAAGCTTTCTTT CAISATRVEAFF
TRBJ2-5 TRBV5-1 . TGCGCCAGCAGCGCGGAAGGCCGCTCGGGGACCCAGTACTTC CASSAEGRSGTQYF
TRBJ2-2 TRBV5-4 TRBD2 TGTGCCAGCAGCGCTGGACTAGCGATTATAGACGGGGAGCTGTTTTTT CASSAGLAIIDGELFF
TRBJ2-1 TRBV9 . TGTGCCAGCAGCAAACAGGGTAATTCCTACAATGAGCAGTTCTTC CASSKQGNSYNEQFF
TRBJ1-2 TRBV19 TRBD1 TGTGCCAGTAGTGTCCGGGACAGGGGTGAGAAATCTGGCTACACCTTC CASSVRDRGEKSGYTF
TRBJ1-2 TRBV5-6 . TGTGCCAGCAGCTTGGAGGATAGCGTACAGGGACCGTCTAACTATGGCTACACCTTC CASSLEDSVQGPSNYGYTF
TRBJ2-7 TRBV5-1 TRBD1 TGCGCCAGCAGCGGGACAGGGGTAACGGAGCAGTACTTC CASSGTGVTEQYF
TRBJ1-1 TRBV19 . TGTGCCAGTAGAGTAGACGGAGGGGTGTTTAACACTGAAGCTTTCTTT CASRVDGGVFNTEAFF
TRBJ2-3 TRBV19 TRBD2 TGTGCCAGTAGCTTACGGGGACTAGCGGGAATGGTTTATGCAGATACGCAGTATTTT CASSLRGLAGMVYADTQYF
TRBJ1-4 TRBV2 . TGTGCCAGCACGCGGCCTAATGAAAAACTGTTTTTT CASTRPNEKLFF
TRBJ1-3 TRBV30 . TGTGCCTGGAGTCCGGTGGGAAACACCATATATTTT CAWSPVGNTIYF
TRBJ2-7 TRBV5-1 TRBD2 TGCGCCAGCAGCCCTCCCACTAGCGGGAGCACCTACGAGCAGTACTTC CASSPPTSGSTYEQYF
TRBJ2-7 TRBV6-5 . TGTGCCAGCAGTTATGAGGGGACACGAGCCTACGAGCAGTACTTC CASSYEGTRAYEQYF
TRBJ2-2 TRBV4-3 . TGCGCCAGCAGCCAAGGGCCCACCCTGAACACCGGGGAGCTGTTTTTT CASSQGPTLNTGELFF
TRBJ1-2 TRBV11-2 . TGTGCCAGCAGCCGGGTTGTGGGCGGGCACCCTTATGGCTACACCTTC CASSRVVGGHPYGYTF
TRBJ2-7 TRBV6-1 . TGTGCCAGTGATCGACAGGTACCCGGGTACGAGCAGTACTTC CASDRQVPGYEQYF
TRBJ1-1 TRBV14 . TGTGCCAGCAGCCCGTCGGGAGGCACTGAAGCTTTCTTT CASSPSGGTEAFF
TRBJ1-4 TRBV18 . TGTGCCAGCTCATCCCAAGACAGTAATGAAAAACTGTTTTTT CASSSQDSNEKLFF
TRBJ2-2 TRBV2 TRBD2 TGTGCCAGCAAGAGACTAGCGGGAGGATCAACCGGGGAGCTGTTTTTT CASKRLAGGSTGELFF
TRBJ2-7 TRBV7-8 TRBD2 TGTGCCAGCAGCCGACGATCCGGGACTAGCGGTTACTACGAGCAGTACTTC CASSRRSGTSGYYEQYF
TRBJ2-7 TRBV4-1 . TGCGCCAGCAGCCAAGATCCAACCCCAGCCGGGAGCGAGCAGTACTTC CASSQDPTPAGSEQYF
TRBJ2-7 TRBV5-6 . TGTGCCAGCAGCCCAAATGGACTCGACTACGAGCAGTACTTC CASSPNGLDYEQYF
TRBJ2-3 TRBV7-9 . TGTGCCAGCAGCCCCGTAGGACGGCGGGCAGATACGCAGTATTTT CASSPVGRRADTQYF
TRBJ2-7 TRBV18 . TGTGCCAGCTCACCGGGGGCAGGGAGGGATGTCTACGAGCAGTACTTC CASSPGAGRDVYEQYF
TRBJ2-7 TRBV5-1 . TGCGCCAGCAGCCCCTATCTCGAGTACTACGAGCAGTACTTC CASSPYLEYYEQYF
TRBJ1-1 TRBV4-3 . TGCGCCAGCAGCCAAGATCTTGCGTTGAGCACTGAAGCTTTCTTT CASSQDLALSTEAFF
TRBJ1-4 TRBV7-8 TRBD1 TGTGCCAGCAGCTTAAATCTTAGAGTAGGGACAGGGGGAAGAGCAACTAATGAAAAACTGTTTTTT CASSLNLRVGTGGRATNEKLFF
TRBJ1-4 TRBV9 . TGTGCCAGCAGCGTAGCGGCAGGGGCTAATGAAAAACTGTTTTTT CASSVAAGANEKLFF
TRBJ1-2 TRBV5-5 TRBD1 TGTGCCAGCAGCTCAGGACAGGGGTGGGGTGGCTACACCTTC CASSSGQGWGGYTF